This T cell receptor (beta chain) was recovered during a study of CD8 T cells in ankylosing spondylitis (dated by TCRdb to 2016 to 2017). Some background on the complete study: To find TCR variants linked to disease, the study profiled T cell receptor beta repertoires in ankylosing spondylitis patients and healthy donors. The full study cohort was made up of about two dozen ankylosing spondylitis patients and roughly 98 healthy donors. Peripheral blood samples were taken, and synovial fluid was additionally collected from ankylosing spondylitis patients.

The research as a whole found: Significant enrichment of the disease-linked clones was reported in matched synovial fluid samples from ankylosing spondylitis patients. A CD8+ phenotype was shown by the disease-linked clones, which were found at relatively low frequencies in peripheral blood. Some of the motif variants had been reported before in the synovial fluid and blood of reactive arthritis patients, a finding that suggests common disease-initiation mechanisms. Blood from ankylosing spondylitis patients appeared to be characterized by a TCR beta motif made up of about 8 highly homologous amino acid variants.

Sequencing took place on an Illumina HiSeq 2500. TCR beta libraries were prepared by quantitative 5'-RACE with molecular barcodes. In the paper's pipeline: A new computational method, built on a probabilistic model of VDJ rearrangement, was used to identify disease-linked TCR variants. Using fastp trimming at Q25 and MiXCR clonotype assembly, TCRdb reanalyzed the public sequencing data and kept in-frame beta chains. One record per CDR3 amino acid sequence lists the most common genes and DNA. TCRdb's processing, not the study's, gives the V and J calls here. This sample holds fewer than 550,000 distinct CDR3 sequences; about 5.2% were observed only once. The ten largest clones add up to under 4.5% of the sample. This clonotype has ten or more counts. Its antigen remains undetermined. Base qualities are not at hand, and no much larger clone is one base apart. A distance of 20 bases separates the germline ends of V and J, which lose 0 bases and 8 bases respectively. The CDR3, cysteine through phenylalanine, is 15 amino acids long. The DNA shown is the 45-base CDR3, in frame from base 1. CDR1 and CDR2 are read off the germline V gene (reference sequence) as DFQATT and SNEGSKA.

The material sequenced was blood, either unsorted or a sorted T cell fraction (not recorded which). The chain is made from TRBV20-1 and TRBJ2-7, and possibly TRBD2, on 5 matching bases. The origin of this receptor is a male donor with ankylosing spondylitis. The CDR3 reads CSAREDKAVPWKQYF. The sequenced DNA is TGCAGTGCTAGAGAAGATAAAGCGGTCCCTTGGAAGCAGTACTTC.